The 13 T cell receptor beta chains presented below share a single source sample, sequenced in a study of shared clonotypes between healthy human individuals. Using immunoSEQ multiplex PCR, the repertoire was profiled, and TCRdb retains in-frame clones only, with some absent. This table has roughly 1,100,000 clones, around four fifths appearing once. The sample consisted of memory CD4+ T cells sorted from blood. The subset was: CD45RA-negative fraction. The origin of the receptors is a man in his late teens or twenties in good health.

This clone was recorded once. V and J are TRBV19 and TRBJ2-4; 7 bases map to TRBD1. V lost 5 bases, J lost 0 bases, and 13 bases stayed unmatched. Looked up from germline, CDR1 is LNHDA and CDR2 is SQIVND (reference sequence). The CDR3 is 18 amino acids. Here the CDR3 reads CASSPGTVRAVAKNIQYF. In DNA, the CDR3 is TGTGCCAGTAGTCCCGGGACAGTGCGAGCCGTAGCCAAAAACATTCAGTACTTC.

The V and J genes are TRBV7-9 and TRBJ1-2, with TRBD1 as a possible D gene (5 bases). The CDR3 is 15 amino acids. The germline CDR1 and CDR2 sequences are SEHNR and FQNEAQ (reference sequence). The V and J ends lost 5 bases and 4 bases respectively, with 17 bases between them. The CDR3: CASSTVGARGYGYTF. DNA of the CDR3: TGTGCCAGCAGCACCGTTGGCGCTAGGGGCTATGGCTACACCTTC.

The chain joins TRBV5-6 to TRBJ1-5; D may be TRBD1 (6 bases). From germline, CDR1 is SGHDT and CDR2 YYEEEE. Deletions cut 4 bases from V and 1 base from J, with 15 bases between. The CDR3 covers 16 residues. DNA for the CDR3: TGTGCCAGCAGCCCCGACCGGGGGGCGAGCAATCAGCCCCAGCATTTT. It specifies CASSPDRGASNQPQHF.

The rearrangement uses TRBV11-2 and TRBJ2-3, with 8 positions matching TRBD2. V shed 3 bases and J 6 bases; nucleotides not matched to a gene: 5. This CDR3 has 14 residues. Germline V CDR1 and CDR2: SGHAT, FQNNGV. DNA of the CDR3: TGTGCCAGCAGCTTTAGCGGGGTCAGGGATACGCAGTATTTT. This gives the protein CASSFSGVRDTQYF.

V usage is TRBV29-1 and J usage is TRBJ1-1; no firm D call. The CDR3 runs 13 residues. Trimming pared 4 bases from V and 2 bases from J, leaving 11 bases between. Per germline, CDR1 SQVTM and CDR2 ANQGSEA. This CDR3 is CSVAPRGNTEAFF. CDR3 DNA: TGCAGCGTTGCCCCCCGCGGTAACACTGAAGCTTTCTTT.

This clone was seen only a few times. The V gene is TRBV19, the J gene TRBJ2-5; D is possibly TRBD1 (6 bases). Per the germline V gene, CDR1 is LNHDA and CDR2 is SQIVND (reference sequence). The ends were cut back, 3 bases at V and 2 bases at J, with 10 bases in the middle. This CDR3 has 14 amino acids. CDR3 sequence: CASSMWTAQETQYF. The CDR3 DNA reads as TGTGCCAGTAGTATGTGGACAGCTCAAGAGACCCAGTACTTC.

As to this clone: An end of the junction differs from the germline gene, which may be a read error. J is TRBJ2-2 and V is TRBV27; D may be TRBD1 or TRBD2 (6 bases each). The CDR3 loop spans 13 amino acids. CDR1 MNHEY and CDR2 SMNVEV come from the germline V gene (reference sequence). CDR3 loop: CASTLGGTGELFF. The CDR3 nucleotides are TGTGCCAGCACTTTAGGGGGGACCGGGGAGCTGTTTTTT.

The chain is built from TRBV7-2 and TRBJ2-1; 9 bases fit TRBD2. The J segment lost 6 bases and the V segment lost 3 bases, leaving 9 bases of the junction unmatched. There are 16 residues in the CDR3. CDR1 and CDR2 from the germline V gene are SGHTA and FQGNSA. The CDR3 loop reads CASSFASLSGSNEQFF. CDR3 sequence (DNA): TGTGCCAGCAGCTTCGCCTCGCTTAGCGGGAGCAATGAGCAGTTCTTC.

Points on this clone: The sample has other DNA sequences that encode this CDR3 too. The V gene is TRBV9, the J gene TRBJ2-1; tentatively, D is TRBD1 or TRBD2 (6 bases each). The CDR3 consists of 16 residues. V lost 0 bases and J 2 bases, leaving 12 bases between the germline ends. Germline V gene sequence: CDR1 SGDLS, CDR2 YYNGEE. The CDR3 is CASSVGSGAAYNEQFF. As DNA, the CDR3 is TGTGCCAGCAGCGTAGGGTCGGGGGCGGCCTACAATGAGCAGTTCTTC.

The gene calls are TRBV2 and TRBJ2-2, with D possibly being TRBD2 (5 bases). The ends were cut back, 11 bases at V and 5 bases at J, with 24 bases in the middle. This CDR3 has 16 amino acids. Germline loops: CDR1 SNHLY, CDR2 FYNNEI. CDR3 DNA sequence: TGTGCCCGCTCTACCGAGACGGGAACCTGGACCGGGGAGCTGTTTTTT. Residues: CARSTETGTWTGELFF.

The rearrangement links TRBV5-1 to TRBJ1-1; no clear D. CDR1 is SGHRS, CDR2 YFSETQ, per germline. The CDR3 is 15 amino acids. Trimming took 1 base from V and 5 from J, leaving 15 bases between them. The CDR3 coding sequence is TGCGCCAGCAGCTTGTTTACACGTATTTGGACTGAAGCTTTCTTT. It specifies CASSLFTRIWTEAFF.

The chain is built from TRBV6-5 and TRBJ2-3; no definite D call. This CDR3 comprises 15 residues. Germline lookup yields CDR1 MNHEY and CDR2 SVGAGI. The V end lost 6 bases, the J end lost 0 bases, and 13 bases lay between the germline ends. CDR3 sequence: CASSTFGSSTDTQYF. The CDR3 coding sequence is TGTGCCAGCAGCACCTTCGGGTCTAGCACAGATACGCAGTATTTT.

This clone came up once. V usage is TRBV7-2 and J usage is TRBJ2-7, with TRBD2 matching 9 bases. Looked up from germline, CDR1 is SGHTA and CDR2 is FQGNSA. V was pared by 4 bases and J by 4 bases, with 11 bases of the junction left unmatched. CDR3 length: 16 residues. The CDR3 DNA follows: TGTGCCAGCAGCTCCCAGGCAGCGGGAGGATCGTACGAGCAGTACTTC. This encodes CASSSQAAGGSYEQYF. The variable domain in full, with the rest retrieved from reference TRBV7-2 and TRBJ2-7, is GAGVSQSPSNKVTEKGKDVELRCDPISGHTALYWYRQSLGQGLEFLIYFQGNSAPDKSGLPSDRFSAERTGGSVSTLTIQRTQQEDSAVYLCASSSQAAGGSYEQYFGPGTRLTVT.